The clone carrying this TCR beta chain appeared a few times. Some clones are missing from TCRdb's copy, which holds only in-frame ones; the method was immunoSEQ multiplex PCR. Here the sample spans 250,000 or so clones, roughly 88% being singletons. These data originate in a study of blood T cell repertoires in COVID-19. On the study more broadly: Sources were T cells, B-cell-depleted T cells, or PBMCs; the material itself was cDNA or gDNA.

Sequenced material: PBMCs or T cells enriched from blood (not recorded which). The clonotype originates from a woman in her 50s who had recovered from COVID-19.

Written as DNA, the CDR3 is TGTGCCAGCAATCGACGGACAGGGAGTAATTCACCCCTCCACTTT. Encoded protein: CASNRRTGSNSPLHF. The chain combines TRBV27 with TRBJ1-6, with 8 nucleotides matching TRBD1. CDR3 length: 15 residues. Germline lookup yields CDR1 MNHEY and CDR2 SMNVEV (reference sequence). Losses at the gene ends were 7 bases for V and 6 bases for J; bases not matched to a gene: 8.